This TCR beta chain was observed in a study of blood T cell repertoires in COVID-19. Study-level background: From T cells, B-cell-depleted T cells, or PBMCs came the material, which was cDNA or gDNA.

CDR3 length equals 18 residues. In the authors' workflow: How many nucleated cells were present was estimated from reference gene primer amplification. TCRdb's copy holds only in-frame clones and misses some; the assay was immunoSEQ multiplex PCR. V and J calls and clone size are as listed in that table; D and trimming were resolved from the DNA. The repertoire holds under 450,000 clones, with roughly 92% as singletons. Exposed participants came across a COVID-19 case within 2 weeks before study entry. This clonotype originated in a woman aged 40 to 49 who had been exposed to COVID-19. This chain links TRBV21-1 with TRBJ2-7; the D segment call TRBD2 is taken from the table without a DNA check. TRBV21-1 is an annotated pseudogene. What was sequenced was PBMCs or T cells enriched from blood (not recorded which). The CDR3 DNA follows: TGTGCCAGCAGCAAAAAACGGCGGGGACCTGGGTCTACGGGCGAGCAGTACTTC. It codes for CASSKKRRGPGSTGEQYF.